This TCR beta chain comes out of a study of blood T cell repertoires in COVID-19. Study details: There were acute and convalescent COVID-19 samples, and they came from the United States, Italy and Spain. In each case, the material was cDNA or gDNA derived from T cells, B-cell-depleted T cells, or PBMCs.

Authors' analysis steps: Amplification of reference gene primers provided the estimated nucleated cell counts. TCRdb's copy holds only in-frame clones and misses some; the assay was immunoSEQ multiplex PCR. V and J calls and clone size are copied from that table; D and trimming were computed from the DNA. The profile shows about 170,000 clones, around nine tenths of them singletons. From germline, CDR1 is SGHVS and CDR2 FQNEAQ. After removal of 3 bases from V and 8 bases from J, the junction contained 5 bases not matched to a gene. This CDR3 has 13 amino acids. The sequence derives from a man younger than 30 with active or convalescent COVID-19. The chain employs TRBV7-8 and TRBJ1-1, with 8 bases that match TRBD1. Sequenced sample: peripheral blood. Here the CDR3 DNA reads TGTGCCAGCAGCTTCCCCCGACAGGGGGAAGCTTTCTTT. Its translation: CASSFPRQGEAFF. Combining the CDR3 with reference TRBV7-8 and TRBJ1-1 gives the whole variable domain GAGVSQSPRYKVAKRGQDVALRCDPISGHVSLFWYQQALGQGPEFLTYFQNEAQLDKSGLPSDRFFAERPEGSVSTLKIQRTQQEDSAVYLCASSFPRQGEAFFGQGTRLTVV.